This T cell receptor (beta chain) was profiled in a study of cytomegalovirus exposure and HLA in healthy donors. Study-level points and caveats: Per published reports, the classifier diagnosed cytomegalovirus status with high specificity and sensitivity.

This CDR3 is built from 14 residues. The germline V and J ends were trimmed by 3 bases and 3 bases, with 12 bases remaining between them. The germline CDR1 and CDR2 sequences are ENHRY and SYGVKD. Details on this clone: The antigen is not known.

The repertoire was sequenced with immunoSEQ multiplex PCR; TCRdb's copy has only in-frame clones and lacks some. The top ten clones hold less than 2% of a sample with some 120,000 clones, over 85% of them seen once. The clonotype comes from a woman younger than 30 in good health and CMV-seronegative. This chain uses TRBV10-3 with TRBJ2-7, with D possibly matching TRBD2 (5 bases). The material sequenced was PBMCs. CDR3 coding DNA: TGTGCCATCAGTGACAGTCTTGACTACTACGAGCAGTACTTC. It encodes CAISDSLDYYEQYF.